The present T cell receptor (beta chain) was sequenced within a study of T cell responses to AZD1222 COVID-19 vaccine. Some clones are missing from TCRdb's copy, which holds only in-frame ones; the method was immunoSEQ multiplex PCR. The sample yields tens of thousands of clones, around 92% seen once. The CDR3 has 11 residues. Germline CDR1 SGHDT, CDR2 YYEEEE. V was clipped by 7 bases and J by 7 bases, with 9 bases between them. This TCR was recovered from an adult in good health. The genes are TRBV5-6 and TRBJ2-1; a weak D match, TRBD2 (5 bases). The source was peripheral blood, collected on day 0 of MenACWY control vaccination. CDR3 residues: CASRRQNEQFF. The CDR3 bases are TGTGCCAGCCGGAGGCAGAATGAGCAGTTCTTC.